Here is one T cell receptor (beta chain) with its context. What it binds is unknown. This record belongs to a study of spatial heterogeneity in lung cancer. About the research overall: Raw reads contained each unique TCR and UMI combination more than ten times on average.

Each TCR cDNA molecule bore a unique molecular identifier. MiXCR, applied by TCRdb to the 5' RACE reads, yields one record per CDR3 protein. The sample contains approximately 92,000 distinct CDR3 sequences, 10% to 15% of which appear only once. Study outcomes and limitations: Ubiquitous expanded tumor TCRs were observed in blood more at resection than follow-up.

V gave up 3 bases and J gave up 1 base, with 12 bases separating them. Germline V CDR1 and CDR2: LGHDT, YNNKEL (reference sequence). The CDR3 sequence is 15 residues long. Time point here: sample taken at primary tumor resection. Sequencing was performed on whole RNA extracted from tumor and nontumor lung tissue, or from frozen PBMC, and the material was left unsorted. The donor group consisted of roughly 76 patients who had untreated, early-stage non-small cell lung cancer. This clonotype was obtained from a male donor with early-stage non-small cell lung cancer. The input for sequencing was PBMCs, taken at surgery. The J gene is TRBJ1-1, the V gene TRBV3-1; D may be TRBD1 (5 bases). The CDR3 bases are TGTGCCAGCAGCCATAACCCGACAGCGAACACTGAAGCTTTCTTT. Its translation: CASSHNPTANTEAFF.